This T cell receptor (beta chain) was identified during a study of blood T cell repertoires in COVID-19. Study overall: Acute and convalescent COVID-19 specimens originated in the United States, Italy and Spain.

The CDR3 totals 14 residues. The germline gives CDR1 SGHVS, CDR2 FQNEAQ. The V end lost 1 base, the J end lost 2 bases, and 9 bases lay between the germline ends. This table comes from immunoSEQ multiplex PCR, and its TCRdb copy is limited to in-frame clones, with some not included. The sample lists 180,000 or so clones, around 89% occurring once. This TCR came from a woman aged 25 to 39 with acute or convalescent COVID-19. The specimen sequenced was peripheral blood. The chain joins TRBV7-8 to TRBJ2-7, with a tentative D call TRBD1 (6 bases). The CDR3 sequence is CASSLGGQPYEQYF. For the CDR3, the DNA is TGTGCCAGCAGCTTAGGCGGACAGCCCTACGAGCAGTACTTC.